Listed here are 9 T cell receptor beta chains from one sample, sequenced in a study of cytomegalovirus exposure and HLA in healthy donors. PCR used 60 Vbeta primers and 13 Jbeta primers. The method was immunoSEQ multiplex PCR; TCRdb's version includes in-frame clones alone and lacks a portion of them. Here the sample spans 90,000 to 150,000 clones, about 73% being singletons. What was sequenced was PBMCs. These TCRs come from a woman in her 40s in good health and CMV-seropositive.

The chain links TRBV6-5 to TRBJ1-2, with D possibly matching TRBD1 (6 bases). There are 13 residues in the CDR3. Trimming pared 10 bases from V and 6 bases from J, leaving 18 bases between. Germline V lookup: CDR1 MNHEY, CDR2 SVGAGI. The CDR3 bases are TGTGCCACCCTGATGGGGGGGCAGGATGGCTACACCTTC. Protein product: CATLMGGQDGYTF.

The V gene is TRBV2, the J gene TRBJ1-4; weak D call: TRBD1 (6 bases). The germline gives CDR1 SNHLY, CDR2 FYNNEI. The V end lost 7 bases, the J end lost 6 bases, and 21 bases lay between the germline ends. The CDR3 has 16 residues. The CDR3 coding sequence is TGTGCCAGCAACCTCGACGGGGGGGCGAGGGATGAAAAACTGTTTTTT. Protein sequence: CASNLDGGARDEKLFF.

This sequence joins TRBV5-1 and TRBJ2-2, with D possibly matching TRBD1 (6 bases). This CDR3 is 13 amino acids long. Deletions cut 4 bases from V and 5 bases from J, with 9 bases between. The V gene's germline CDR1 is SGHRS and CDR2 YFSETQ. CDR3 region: CASSLGTTGELFF. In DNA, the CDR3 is TGCGCCAGCAGCCTCGGGACAACCGGGGAGCTGTTTTTT.

The CDR3 reads CSARNRGEQFF. In nucleotides, the CDR3 is TGCAGTGCTAGAAATAGGGGTGAGCAGTTCTTC. The genes are TRBV20-1 and TRBJ2-1, with D maybe TRBD1 (5 bases). Germline V CDR1 and CDR2: DFQATT, SNEGSKA (reference sequence). Deletions cut 2 bases from V and 9 bases from J, with 8 bases between. This CDR3 is 11 amino acids long.

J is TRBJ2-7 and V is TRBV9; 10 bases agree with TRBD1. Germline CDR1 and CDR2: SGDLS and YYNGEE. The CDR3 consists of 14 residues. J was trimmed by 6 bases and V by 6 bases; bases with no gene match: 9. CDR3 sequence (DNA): TGTGCCAGCAACCCCGGGACAGGGGTTTCCGAGCAGTACTTC. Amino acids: CASNPGTGVSEQYF.

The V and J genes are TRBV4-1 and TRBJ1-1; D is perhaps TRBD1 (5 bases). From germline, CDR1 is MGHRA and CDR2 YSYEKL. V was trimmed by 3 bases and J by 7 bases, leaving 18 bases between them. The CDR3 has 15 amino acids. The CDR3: CASSQLEGEYGEAFF. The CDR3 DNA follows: TGCGCCAGCAGCCAGTTAGAAGGGGAATACGGTGAAGCTTTCTTT.

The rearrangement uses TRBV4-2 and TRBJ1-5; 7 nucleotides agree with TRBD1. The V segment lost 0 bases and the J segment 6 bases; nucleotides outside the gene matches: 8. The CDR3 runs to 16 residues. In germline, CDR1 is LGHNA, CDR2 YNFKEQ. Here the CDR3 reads CASSQDGNRGSQPQHF. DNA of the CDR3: TGTGCCAGCAGCCAAGATGGGAACAGGGGCTCTCAGCCCCAGCATTTT.

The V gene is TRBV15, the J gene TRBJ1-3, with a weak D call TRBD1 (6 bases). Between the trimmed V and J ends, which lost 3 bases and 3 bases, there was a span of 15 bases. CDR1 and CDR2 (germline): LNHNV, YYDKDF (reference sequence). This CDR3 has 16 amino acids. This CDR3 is CATSRGGGAYGNTIYF. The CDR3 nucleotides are TGTGCCACCAGCAGGGGAGGGGGGGCCTATGGAAACACCATATATTTT.

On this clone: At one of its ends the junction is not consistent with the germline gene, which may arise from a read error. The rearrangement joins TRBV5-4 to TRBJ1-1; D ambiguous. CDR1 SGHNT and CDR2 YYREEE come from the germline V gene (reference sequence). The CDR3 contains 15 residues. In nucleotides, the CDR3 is TGTGCCAGCAGCCCAAACCTACGTTTGAAAACTGAAGCTTTCTTT. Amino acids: CASSPNLRLKTEAFF.